This T cell receptor (beta chain) was retrieved from a study of blood T cell repertoires in COVID-19. The overall study: Samples taken during acute and convalescent COVID-19 were collected in the United States, Italy and Spain. Sources were T cells, B-cell-depleted T cells, or PBMCs; the material itself was cDNA or gDNA.

In the authors' workflow: Amplification with reference gene primers provided the estimates of nucleated cell counts. Sequenced by immunoSEQ multiplex PCR; TCRdb stores in-frame clones only, minus some. V and J calls plus clone size are reproduced from that table; the DNA served to infer D and trimming. The sample lists 310,000 or so clones; 80% to 90% were seen once. This clonotype was obtained from a woman aged 50 to 65 with acute or convalescent COVID-19. Sequenced: peripheral blood.

For the CDR3, the DNA is TGTGCCAGTAACCCAAAGCGGGGGCCCGGTGAGCAGTTCTTC. This sequence encodes CASNPKRGPGEQFF. This sequence joins TRBV19 and TRBJ2-1; 8 nucleotides agree with TRBD2. The CDR3 is 14 amino acids. Germline V gene sequence: CDR1 LNHDA, CDR2 SQIVND (reference sequence). J lost 9 bases, V lost 7 bases, and 11 bases had no gene match.